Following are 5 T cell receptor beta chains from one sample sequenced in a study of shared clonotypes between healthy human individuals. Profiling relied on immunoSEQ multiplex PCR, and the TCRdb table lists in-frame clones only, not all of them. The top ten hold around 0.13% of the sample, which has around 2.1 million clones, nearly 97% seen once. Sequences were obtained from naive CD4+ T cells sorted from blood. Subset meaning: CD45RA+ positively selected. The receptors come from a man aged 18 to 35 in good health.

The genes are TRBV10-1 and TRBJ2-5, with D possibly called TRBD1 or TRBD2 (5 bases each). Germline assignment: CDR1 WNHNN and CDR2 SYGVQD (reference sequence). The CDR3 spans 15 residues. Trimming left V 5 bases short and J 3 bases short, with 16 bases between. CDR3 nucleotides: TGCGCCAGCAGTCCGGGACCCCCGAAGGAAGAGACCCAGTACTTC. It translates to CASSPGPPKEETQYF.

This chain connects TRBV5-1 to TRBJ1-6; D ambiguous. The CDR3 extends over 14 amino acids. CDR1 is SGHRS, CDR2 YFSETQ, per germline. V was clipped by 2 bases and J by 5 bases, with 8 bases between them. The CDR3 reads CASSFKGDNSPLHF. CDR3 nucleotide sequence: TGCGCCAGCAGCTTCAAGGGTGATAATTCACCCCTCCACTTT. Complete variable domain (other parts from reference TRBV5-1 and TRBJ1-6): KAGVTQTPRYLIKTRGQQVTLSCSPISGHRSVSWYQQTPGQGLQFLFEYFSETQRNKGNFPGRFSGRQFSNSRSEMNVSTLELGDSALYLCASSFKGDNSPLHFGNGTRLTVT.

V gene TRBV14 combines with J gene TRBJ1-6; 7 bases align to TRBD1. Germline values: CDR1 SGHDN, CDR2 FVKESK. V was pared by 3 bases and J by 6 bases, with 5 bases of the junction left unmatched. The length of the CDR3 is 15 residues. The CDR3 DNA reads TGTGCCAGCAGCCACAGACAGGGCTTTAATTCACCCCTCCACTTT. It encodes CASSHRQGFNSPLHF.

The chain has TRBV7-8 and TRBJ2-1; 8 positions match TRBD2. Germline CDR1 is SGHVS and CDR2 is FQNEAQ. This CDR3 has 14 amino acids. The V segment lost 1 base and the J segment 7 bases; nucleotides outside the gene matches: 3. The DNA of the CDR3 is TGTGCCAGCAGCTTAGACGGGAGGGCTAATGAGCAGTTCTTC. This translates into CASSLDGRANEQFF. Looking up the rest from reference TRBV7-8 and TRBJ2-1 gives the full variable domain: GAGVSQSPRYKVAKRGQDVALRCDPISGHVSLFWYQQALGQGPEFLTYFQNEAQLDKSGLPSDRFFAERPEGSVSTLKIQRTQQEDSAVYLCASSLDGRANEQFFGPGTRLTVL.

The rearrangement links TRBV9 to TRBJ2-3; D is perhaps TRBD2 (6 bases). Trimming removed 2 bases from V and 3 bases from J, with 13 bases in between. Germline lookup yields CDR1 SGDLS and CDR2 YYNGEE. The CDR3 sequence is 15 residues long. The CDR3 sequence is CASSVEGLGTDTQYF. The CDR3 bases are TGTGCCAGCAGCGTGGAGGGATTGGGAACAGATACGCAGTATTTT.